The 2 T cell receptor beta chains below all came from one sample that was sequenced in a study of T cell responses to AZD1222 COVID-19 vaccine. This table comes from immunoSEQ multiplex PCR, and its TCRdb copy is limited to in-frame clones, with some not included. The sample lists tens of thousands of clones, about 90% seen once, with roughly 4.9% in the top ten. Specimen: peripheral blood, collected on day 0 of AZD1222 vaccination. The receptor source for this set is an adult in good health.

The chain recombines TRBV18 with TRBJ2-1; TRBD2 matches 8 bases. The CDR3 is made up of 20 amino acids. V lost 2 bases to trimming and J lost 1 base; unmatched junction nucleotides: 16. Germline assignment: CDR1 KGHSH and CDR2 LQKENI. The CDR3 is CASSPRVGTSVLGSYNEQFF. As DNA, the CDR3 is TGTGCCAGCTCACCAAGAGTCGGGACTAGTGTTCTGGGATCCTACAATGAGCAGTTCTTC.

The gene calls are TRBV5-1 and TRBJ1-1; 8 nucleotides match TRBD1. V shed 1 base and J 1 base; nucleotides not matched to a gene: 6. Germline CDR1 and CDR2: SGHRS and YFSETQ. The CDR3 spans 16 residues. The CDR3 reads CASSLRQGATNTEAFF. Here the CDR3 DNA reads TGCGCCAGCAGCTTGAGGCAGGGGGCTACGAACACTGAAGCTTTCTTT. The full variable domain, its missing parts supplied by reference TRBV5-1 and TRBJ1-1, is KAGVTQTPRYLIKTRGQQVTLSCSPISGHRSVSWYQQTPGQGLQFLFEYFSETQRNKGNFPGRFSGRQFSNSRSEMNVSTLELGDSALYLCASSLRQGATNTEAFFGQGTRLTVV.